This is a list of T cell receptor beta chains from one sample in a study of T cell changes during pregnancy in multiple sclerosis. Some clones are missing from TCRdb's copy, which holds only in-frame ones; the method was immunoSEQ multiplex PCR. The repertoire includes 58,000 or so clones, about 88% of them detected once, and 0.38% sits in the top ten. Sequencing used CD4+ T cells from peripheral blood mononuclear cells, obtained in the third trimester of pregnancy. The receptors shown here come from a female donor with multiple sclerosis, enrolled in a pregnancy study. CDR3s include the opening cysteine and the closing phenylalanine or tryptophan. A D gene is named only where the DNA matches it firmly. Only some rows state a clone size, as once, few, many or a class for expanded clones.

TRBJ2-5	TRBV30	.	TRBD1	TGTGCCTGGAGCATCGGGACAGGGGAAGTGGAGACCCAGTACTTC	CAWSIGTGEVETQYF
TRBJ2-3	TRBV5-5	.	TRBD2	TGTGCCAGCATCCGCCGCGGGGGGGGGAGGGATACGCAGTATTTT	CASIRRGGGRDTQYF
TRBJ1-1	TRBV10-3	.	TRBD1	TGTGCCATCAGAATTGACAGGGGGTTATCGAACACTGAAGCTTTCTTT	CAIRIDRGLSNTEAFF
TRBJ2-7	TRBV6-1	few	.	TGTGCCAGCAGTGAAGGAATAGGAGGGAGAGAGCAGTACTTC	CASSEGIGGREQYF
TRBJ2-7	TRBV7-6	.	TRBD1	TGTGCCAGCAGCCCCACCCGGGACAGGGGGCACTACGAGCAGTACTTC	CASSPTRDRGHYEQYF
TRBJ1-3	TRBV5-1	.	.	TGCGCCAGCAGCTTTGGGCCCGACCCTGGAAACACCATATATTTT	CASSFGPDPGNTIYF
TRBJ1-2	TRBV18	.	.	TGTGCCAGCTCATCCGACAGAAACTATGGCTACACCTTC	CASSSDRNYGYTF
TRBJ2-1	TRBV9	.	TRBD2	TGTGCCAGCAGCGTCCCCACCGGGACTAGCGGGCCTTCCTACAATGAGCAGTTCTTC	CASSVPTGTSGPSYNEQFF
TRBJ2-1	TRBV5-1	.	TRBD2	TGCGCCAGCAGCTTGGGCGGGAGAAGGAATGAGCAGTTCTTC	CASSLGGRRNEQFF
TRBJ2-7	TRBV6-5	.	.	TGTGCCAGCAGTGGTAGGCGCGGCGAGCAGTACTTC	CASSGRRGEQYF
TRBJ1-1	TRBV7-8	.	TRBD1	TGTGCCAGCAGCTTAGTTCGGATAGGACAGGAGAACACTGAAGCTTTCTTT	CASSLVRIGQENTEAFF
TRBJ1-4	TRBV10-3	.	.	TGTGCCATCACATTTTGGGGAGTTTGTGAAAAACTGTTTTTT	CAITFWGVCEKLFF
TRBJ2-6	TRBV9	.	.	TGTGCCAGCAGCGAAAGCCTCAGGGTCTCTGGGGCCAACGTCCTGACTTTC	CASSESLRVSGANVLTF
TRBJ2-1	TRBV10-1	.	.	TGCGCCAGCAACCCAGGGATAATGGACAATGAGCAGTTCTTC	CASNPGIMDNEQFF
TRBJ1-4	TRBV4-1	.	.	TGCGCCAGCAGCCAAGAGACAGTGCGAAAAGAAAAACTGTTTTTT	CASSQETVRKEKLFF
TRBJ2-3	TRBV2	.	.	TGTGCCAGCAGGAAGACTAGGGACCCTGGCACAGATACGCAGTATTTT	CASRKTRDPGTDTQYF
TRBJ1-6	TRBV18	.	.	TGTGCCAGCTCCCCCAAAGACAGGTCCCCCCTCCACTTT	CASSPKDRSPLHF
TRBJ2-7	TRBV7-6	.	.	TGTGCCAGCAGCTTAGTACGGCGGTTCTCCTACGAGCAGTACTTC	CASSLVRRFSYEQYF
TRBJ2-7	TRBV2	.	TRBD2	TGTGCCAGCAGTGATGTGGGACTAGCGGAAACCTACGAGCAGTACTTC	CASSDVGLAETYEQYF
TRBJ2-3	TRBV7-3	.	.	TGTGCCAGCAGCTTACCGAGGGCGGGCACAGATACGCAGTATTTT	CASSLPRAGTDTQYF
TRBJ1-2	TRBV18	.	.	TGTGCCAGCTCGGGTGACGGACATTATGGCTACACCTTC	CASSGDGHYGYTF
TRBJ1-1	TRBV7-8	.	.	TGTGCCAGCAGTTCTCGGACTGGCACTGAAGCTTTCTTT	CASSSRTGTEAFF
TRBJ2-7	TRBV4-2	.	.	TGTGCCAGCAGCCAAGGTCGGACCGGGACAAAACGTTACGAGCAGTACTTC	CASSQGRTGTKRYEQYF
TRBJ2-7	TRBV7-2	.	.	TGTGCCAGCAGAACAAGTGCTGCCTACGAGCAGTACTTC	CASRTSAAYEQYF
TRBJ1-1	TRBV9	.	TRBD1	TGTGCCAGCAGCGTCGGGACAGGGGGCTACGACACTGAAGCTTTCTTT	CASSVGTGGYDTEAFF
TRBJ2-3	TRBV7-3	.	TRBD1	TGTGCCAGCAGCTTACTCCAGGGACAGGGGGCGAAAACAGATACGCAGTATTTT	CASSLLQGQGAKTDTQYF
TRBJ2-5	TRBV9	.	.	TGTGCCAGCAGCGCCTCCGGAGGGGAAGAGACCCAGTACTTC	CASSASGGEETQYF